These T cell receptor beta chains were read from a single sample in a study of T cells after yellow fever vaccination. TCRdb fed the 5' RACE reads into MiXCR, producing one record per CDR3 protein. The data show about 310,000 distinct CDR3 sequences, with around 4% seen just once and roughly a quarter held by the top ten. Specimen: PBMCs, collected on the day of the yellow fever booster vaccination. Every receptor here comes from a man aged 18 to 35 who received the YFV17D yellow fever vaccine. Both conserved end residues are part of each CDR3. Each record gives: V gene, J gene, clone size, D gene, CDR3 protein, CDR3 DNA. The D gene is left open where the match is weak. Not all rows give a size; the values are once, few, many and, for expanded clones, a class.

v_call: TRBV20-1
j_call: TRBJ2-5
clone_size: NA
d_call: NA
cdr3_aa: CSARDLRGGAEETQYF
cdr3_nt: TGCAGTGCTAGAGATCTAAGGGGGGGGGCTGAAGAGACCCAGTACTTC

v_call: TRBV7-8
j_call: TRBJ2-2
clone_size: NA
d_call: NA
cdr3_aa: CASSLIGDGTGELFF
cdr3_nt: TGTGCCAGCAGCTTAATCGGGGATGGTACCGGGGAGCTGTTTTTT

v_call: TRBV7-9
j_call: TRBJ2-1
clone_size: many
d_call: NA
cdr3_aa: CASSHTVGRSYNEQFF
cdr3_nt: TGTGCCAGCAGCCACACTGTGGGCCGATCTTACAATGAGCAGTTCTTC

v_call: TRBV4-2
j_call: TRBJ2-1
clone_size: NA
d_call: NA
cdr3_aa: CASSQERQIYNEQFF
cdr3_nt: TGTGCCAGCAGCCAAGAGCGACAGATTTACAATGAGCAGTTCTTC

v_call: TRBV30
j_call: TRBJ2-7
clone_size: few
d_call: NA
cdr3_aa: CAWRRGLWVTYEQYF
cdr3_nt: TGTGCCTGGCGCAGGGGCCTTTGGGTCACCTACGAGCAGTACTTC

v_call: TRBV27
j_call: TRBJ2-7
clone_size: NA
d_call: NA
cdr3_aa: CASSFSPTGSYEQYF
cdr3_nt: TGTGCCAGCAGTTTCTCCCCGACTGGATCCTACGAGCAGTACTTC

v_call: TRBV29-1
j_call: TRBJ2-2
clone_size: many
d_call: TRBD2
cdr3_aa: CSVVTSGARNTGELFF
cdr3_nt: TGCAGCGTGGTGACTAGCGGGGCTCGAAACACCGGGGAGCTGTTTTTT

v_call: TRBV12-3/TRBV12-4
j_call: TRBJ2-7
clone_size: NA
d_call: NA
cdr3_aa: CASSPSRRGFPEQYF
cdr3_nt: TGTGCCAGCAGCCCCAGTCGTCGGGGCTTTCCCGAGCAGTACTTC

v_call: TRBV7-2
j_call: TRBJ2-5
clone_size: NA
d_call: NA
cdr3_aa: CASSGRVGMETQYF
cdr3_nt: TGTGCCAGCAGCGGCAGAGTAGGGATGGAGACCCAGTACTTC

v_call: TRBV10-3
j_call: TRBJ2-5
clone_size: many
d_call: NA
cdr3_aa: CASRSTDRQETQYF
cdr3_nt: TGTGCCAGCAGAAGTACGGACAGACAAGAGACCCAGTACTTC

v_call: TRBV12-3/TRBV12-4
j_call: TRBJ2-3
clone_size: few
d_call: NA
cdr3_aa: CASRRIRASGDTQYF
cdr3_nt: TGTGCCAGCAGGAGGATCCGGGCCTCGGGGGATACGCAGTATTTT

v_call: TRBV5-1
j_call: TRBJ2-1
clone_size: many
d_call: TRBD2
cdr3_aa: CASSLLGGIYNEQFF
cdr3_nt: TGCGCCAGCAGCTTGCTCGGGGGGATCTACAATGAGCAGTTCTTC

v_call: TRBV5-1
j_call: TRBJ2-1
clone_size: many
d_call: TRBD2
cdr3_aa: CASSLTSGGALGNEQFF
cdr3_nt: TGCGCCAGCAGCTTGACTAGCGGGGGGGCCCTCGGCAATGAGCAGTTCTTC

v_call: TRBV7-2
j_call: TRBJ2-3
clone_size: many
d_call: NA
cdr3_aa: CASSQRDTQYF
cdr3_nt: TGTGCCAGCAGCCAGCGGGATACGCAGTATTTT

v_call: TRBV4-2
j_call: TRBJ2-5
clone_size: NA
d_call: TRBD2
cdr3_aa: CASSQDAGGPLETQYF
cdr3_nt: TGTGCCAGCAGCCAAGATGCGGGGGGGCCGTTAGAGACCCAGTACTTC

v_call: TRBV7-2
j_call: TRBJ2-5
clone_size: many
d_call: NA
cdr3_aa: CASSETRDSTEGSQYF
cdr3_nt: TGTGCCAGCAGCGAAACCCGGGACTCCACGGAAGGATCCCAGTACTTC

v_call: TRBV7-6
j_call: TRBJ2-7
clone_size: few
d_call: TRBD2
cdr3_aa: CASSLAAGGNYEQYF
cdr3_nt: TGTGCCAGCAGCTTAGCTGCGGGGGGGAACTACGAGCAGTACTTC

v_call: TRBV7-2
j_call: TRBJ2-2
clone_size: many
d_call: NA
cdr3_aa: CASSLDMVAGELFF
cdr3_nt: TGTGCCAGCAGCTTAGATATGGTAGCCGGGGAGCTGTTTTTT

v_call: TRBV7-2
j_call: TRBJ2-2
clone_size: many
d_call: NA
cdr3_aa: CASSQQVANTGELFF
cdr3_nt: TGTGCCAGCAGCCAACAAGTCGCGAACACCGGGGAGCTGTTTTTT

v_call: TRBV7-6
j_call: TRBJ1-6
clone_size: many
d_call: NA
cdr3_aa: CASSQAYRAGNSPLHF
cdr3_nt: TGTGCCAGCAGCCAAGCTTACAGGGCTGGCAATTCACCCCTCCACTTT